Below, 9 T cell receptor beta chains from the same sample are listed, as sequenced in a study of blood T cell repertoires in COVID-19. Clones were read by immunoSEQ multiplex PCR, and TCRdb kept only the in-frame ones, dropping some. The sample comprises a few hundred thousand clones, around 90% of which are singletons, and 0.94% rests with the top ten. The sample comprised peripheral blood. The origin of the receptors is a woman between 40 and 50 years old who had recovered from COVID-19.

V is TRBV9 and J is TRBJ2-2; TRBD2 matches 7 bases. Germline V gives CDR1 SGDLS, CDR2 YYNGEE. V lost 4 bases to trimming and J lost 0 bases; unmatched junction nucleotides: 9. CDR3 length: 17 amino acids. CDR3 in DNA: TGTGCCAGCAGCACACTAGCGTCCCTCGCGAACACCGGGGAGCTGTTTTTT. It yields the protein CASSTLASLANTGELFF.

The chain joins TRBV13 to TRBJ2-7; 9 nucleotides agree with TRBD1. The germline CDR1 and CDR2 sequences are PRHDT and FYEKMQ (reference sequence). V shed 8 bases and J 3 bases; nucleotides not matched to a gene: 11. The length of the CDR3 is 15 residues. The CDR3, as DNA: TGTGCCAGCGGATACAGGGGGCGCGGGAGCTACGAGCAGTACTTC. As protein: CASGYRGRGSYEQYF.

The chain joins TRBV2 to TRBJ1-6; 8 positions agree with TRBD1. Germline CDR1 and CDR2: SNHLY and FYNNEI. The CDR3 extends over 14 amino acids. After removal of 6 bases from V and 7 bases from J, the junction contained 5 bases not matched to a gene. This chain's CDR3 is CASRTGVGNSPLHF. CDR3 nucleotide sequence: TGTGCCAGCAGGACAGGGGTGGGGAATTCACCCCTCCACTTT.

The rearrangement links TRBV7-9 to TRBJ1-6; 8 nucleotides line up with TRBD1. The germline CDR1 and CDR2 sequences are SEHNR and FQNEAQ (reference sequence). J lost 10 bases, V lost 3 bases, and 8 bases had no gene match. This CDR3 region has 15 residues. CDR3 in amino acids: CASSFGQGNYSPLHF. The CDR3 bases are TGTGCCAGCAGCTTCGGACAGGGAAACTACTCACCCCTCCACTTT.

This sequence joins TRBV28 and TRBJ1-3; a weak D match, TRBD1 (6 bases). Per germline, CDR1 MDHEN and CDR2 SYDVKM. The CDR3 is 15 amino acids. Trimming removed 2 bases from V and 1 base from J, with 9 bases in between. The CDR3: CASSLGQRSGNTIYF. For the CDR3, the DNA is TGTGCCAGCAGTTTAGGACAGAGATCTGGAAACACCATATATTTT.

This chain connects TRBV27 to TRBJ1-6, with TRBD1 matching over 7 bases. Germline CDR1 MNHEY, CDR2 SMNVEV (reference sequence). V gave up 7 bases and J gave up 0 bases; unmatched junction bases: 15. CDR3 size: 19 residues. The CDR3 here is CASTPDERQGISYNSPLHF. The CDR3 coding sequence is TGTGCCAGCACCCCCGACGAAAGACAGGGAATCTCCTATAATTCACCCCTCCACTTT.

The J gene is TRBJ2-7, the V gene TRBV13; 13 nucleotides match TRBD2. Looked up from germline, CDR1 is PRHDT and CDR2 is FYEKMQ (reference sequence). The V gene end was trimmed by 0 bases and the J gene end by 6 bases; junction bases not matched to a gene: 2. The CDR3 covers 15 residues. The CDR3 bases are TGTGCCAGCAGCTTAGGAAGGACTAGCGGGAGCGAGCAGTACTTC. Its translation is CASSLGRTSGSEQYF.

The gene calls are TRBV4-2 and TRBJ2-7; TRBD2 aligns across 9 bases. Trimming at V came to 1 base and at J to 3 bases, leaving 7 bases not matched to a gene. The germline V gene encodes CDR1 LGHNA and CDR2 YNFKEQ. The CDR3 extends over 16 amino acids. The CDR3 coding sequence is TGTGCCAGCAGCCAAGGGTTAGCGGGAGAGGTCTACGAGCAGTACTTC. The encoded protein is CASSQGLAGEVYEQYF.

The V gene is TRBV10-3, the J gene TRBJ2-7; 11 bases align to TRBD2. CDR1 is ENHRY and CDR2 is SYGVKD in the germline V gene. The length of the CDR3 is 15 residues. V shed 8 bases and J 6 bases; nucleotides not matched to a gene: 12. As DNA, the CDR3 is TGTGCCATCGGCCTTCTAGCGGGAGGATCGAGCGAGCAGTACTTC. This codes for CAIGLLAGGSSEQYF.